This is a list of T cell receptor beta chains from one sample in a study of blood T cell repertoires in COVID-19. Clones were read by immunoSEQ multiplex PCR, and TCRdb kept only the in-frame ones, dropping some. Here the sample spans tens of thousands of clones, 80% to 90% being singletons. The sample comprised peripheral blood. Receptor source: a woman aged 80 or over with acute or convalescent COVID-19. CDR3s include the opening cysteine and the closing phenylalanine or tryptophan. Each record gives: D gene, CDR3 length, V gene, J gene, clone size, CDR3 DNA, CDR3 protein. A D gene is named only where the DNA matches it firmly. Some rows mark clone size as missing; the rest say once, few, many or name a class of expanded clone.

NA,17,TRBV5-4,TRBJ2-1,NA,TGTGCCAGCAGCTTGGCAGTGGGGGCTAACTCCTACAATGAGCAGTTCTTC,CASSLAVGANSYNEQFF
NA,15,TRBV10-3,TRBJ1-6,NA,TGTGCCATCAGTGAAGGGGATCTCTATAATTCACCCCTCCACTTT,CAISEGDLYNSPLHF
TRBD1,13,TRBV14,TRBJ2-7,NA,TGTGCCAGCAGCCGCATGGGACAGACCGAGCAGTACTTC,CASSRMGQTEQYF
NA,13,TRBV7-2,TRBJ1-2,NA,TGTGCCAGCAGCAAAGACAGAGTTGGCGGCTACACCTTC,CASSKDRVGGYTF
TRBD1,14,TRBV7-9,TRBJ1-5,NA,TGTGCCAGCAGTTCAACAGGGGGCGATCAGCCCCAGCATTTT,CASSSTGGDQPQHF
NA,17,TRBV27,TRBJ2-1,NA,TGTGCCAGCAGTTTACGGCCAAATCAGCAGGGAAGGAATGAGCAGTTCTTC,CASSLRPNQQGRNEQFF
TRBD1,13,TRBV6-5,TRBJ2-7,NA,TGTGCCAGCAGGGACAGGAACTCCTACGAGCAGTACTTC,CASRDRNSYEQYF
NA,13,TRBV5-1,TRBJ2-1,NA,TGCGCCAGCAGCCTAGGGAGCTACAATGAGCAGTTCTTC,CASSLGSYNEQFF
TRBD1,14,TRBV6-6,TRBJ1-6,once,TGTGCCAGCAGGGGGACAGAATATAATTCACCCCTCCACTTT,CASRGTEYNSPLHF
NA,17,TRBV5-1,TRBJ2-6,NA,TGCGCCAGCAGCGGGGGGACAGCTAGCTCTGGGGCCAACGTCCTGACTTTC,CASSGGTASSGANVLTF
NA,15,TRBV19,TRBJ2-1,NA,TGTGCCAGTAGTATAGAGAGTGGGCCCTACAATGAGCAGTTCTTC,CASSIESGPYNEQFF
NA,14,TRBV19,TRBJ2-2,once,TGTGCCAGTATATCCAGGGCGAACACCGGGGAGCTGTTTTTT,CASISRANTGELFF
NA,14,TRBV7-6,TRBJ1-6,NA,TGTGCCAGCAGCCGGGGGAGGGATAATTCACCCCTCCACTTT,CASSRGRDNSPLHF
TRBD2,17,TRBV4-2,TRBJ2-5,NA,TGTGCCAGCAGCCAAGGGACTAGCGGGGGCCCAAAGAAGGTCCAGTACTTC,CASSQGTSGGPKKVQYF
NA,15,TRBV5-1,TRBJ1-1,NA,TGCGCCAGCAGCTTGGGCAGAACCACCAACACTGAAGCTTTCTTT,CASSLGRTTNTEAFF